The rows below give T cell receptor beta chains drawn from one sample of a study of early T cells in non-severe SARS-CoV-2 infection. TCRdb ran MiXCR on the 5' RACE reads and lists one entry per CDR3 protein. Of fewer than 80,000 distinct CDR3 sequences in the sample, about 13% are singletons; the top ten hold approximately 5%. The specimen was whole blood. The origin of the receptors is an adult who was a healthcare worker with PCR-confirmed SARS-CoV-2 infection or an uninfected control (not recorded which). CDR3s include the opening cysteine and the closing phenylalanine or tryptophan. The D gene is left open where the match is weak. The size of a clone is reported for some rows only, either as once, few or many, or as a class for expanded clones.

d_gene	len	abundance	v_gene	j_gene	CDR3aa	CDR3nt
-	15	-	TRBV7-3	TRBJ2-1	CASSSRLEADNEQFF	TGTGCCAGCAGCTCGAGGTTGGAAGCGGACAATGAGCAGTTCTTC
-	12	many	TRBV29-1	TRBJ2-5	CSVDSSQETQYF	TGCAGCGTTGATTCATCCCAAGAGACCCAGTACTTC
-	16	-	TRBV6-6	TRBJ2-1	CASSYSIGISYNEQFF	TGTGCCAGCAGTTACTCGATAGGTATCTCCTACAATGAGCAGTTCTTC
TRBD1	15	many	TRBV20-1	TRBJ2-5	CSARSPTGAVETQYF	TGCAGTGCTAGATCCCCGACAGGGGCGGTGGAGACCCAGTACTTC
-	15	-	TRBV7-3	TRBJ2-1	CASSPRDASGNEQFF	TGTGCCAGCAGCCCTCGGGACGCATCGGGCAATGAGCAGTTCTTC
-	13	-	TRBV5-1	TRBJ2-5	CASSLLVEETQYF	TGCGCCAGCAGCTTGTTGGTCGAAGAGACCCAGTACTTC
-	13	many	TRBV7-3	TRBJ1-1	CASSLGMNTEAFF	TGTGCCAGCAGCTTAGGTATGAACACTGAAGCTTTCTTT
-	14	-	TRBV7-9	TRBJ1-2	CASREEGETNGYTF	TGTGCCAGCAGGGAGGAGGGGGAGACCAATGGCTACACCTTC
-	15	many	TRBV10-3	TRBJ2-5	CAISESGQTQETQYF	TGTGCCATCAGTGAGTCTGGGCAGACGCAAGAGACCCAGTACTTC
-	12	many	TRBV15	TRBJ2-5	CATTLGKETQYF	TGTGCCACCACGCTAGGGAAAGAGACCCAGTACTTC
-	15	-	TRBV20-1	TRBJ1-1	CSAGRYRSMNTEAFF	TGCAGTGCTGGCCGGTACAGAAGTATGAACACTGAAGCTTTCTTT
-	14	-	TRBV12-3/TRBV12-4	TRBJ1-2	CASSLGRINYGYTF	TGTGCCAGCAGCTTGGGACGGATTAACTATGGCTACACCTTC
TRBD1	12	-	TRBV5-1	TRBJ2-5	CASRRQGETQYF	TGCGCCAGCAGAAGACAGGGAGAGACCCAGTACTTC
-	13	-	TRBV16	TRBJ2-1	CASSQSSYNEQFF	TGTGCCAGCAGCCAAAGCAGTTACAATGAGCAGTTCTTC
-	15	-	TRBV7-8	TRBJ1-6	CASSLAAPVNSPLHF	TGTGCCAGCAGCTTAGCAGCCCCAGTCAATTCACCCCTCCACTTT
-	13	many	TRBV11-2	TRBJ1-2	CASSLDPGYGYTF	TGTGCCAGCAGCTTAGATCCAGGCTATGGCTACACCTTC
-	12	many	TRBV2	TRBJ2-1	CASSKTGTSQFF	TGTGCCAGCAGTAAGACCGGGACCAGCCAGTTCTTC
-	16	-	TRBV13	TRBJ2-1	CASSLGGRFGFNEQFF	TGTGCCAGCAGCTTAGGCGGACGATTCGGATTCAATGAGCAGTTCTTC
-	15	many	TRBV5-1	TRBJ2-7	CASSQHTLRNYEQYF	TGCGCCAGCAGCCAGCACACTCTAAGGAACTACGAGCAGTACTTC
TRBD2	14	-	TRBV7-3	TRBJ2-1	CASSLEGLVNEQLF	TGTGCCAGCAGCTTAGAGGGACTAGTGAATGAGCAGCTCTTC
-	14	many	TRBV29-1	TRBJ2-1	CSVALQGPINEQFF	TGCAGCGTTGCTCTCCAGGGGCCTATTAATGAGCAGTTCTTC
TRBD1	19	-	TRBV28	TRBJ1-5	CASRQGVGRVKLSNQPQHF	TGTGCCAGCCGACAGGGGGTTGGTCGGGTCAAACTTAGCAATCAGCCCCAGCATTTT
-	13	-	TRBV18	TRBJ2-7	CASSPPNADEQYF	TGTGCCAGCTCACCCCCGAATGCTGACGAGCAGTACTTC
-	14	many	TRBV29-1	TRBJ2-1	CSVERDRGIGEQFF	TGCAGCGTTGAACGGGATAGGGGAATCGGTGAGCAGTTCTTC